One sample yielded the 21 T cell receptor beta chains listed below, sequenced in a study of blood T cell repertoires in COVID-19. Only in-frame clones appear in the TCRdb table, and some are missing; sequencing was by immunoSEQ multiplex PCR. The sample carries 200,000 to 250,000 clones, 70% to 90% recorded once. Material for sequencing was PBMCs or T cells enriched from blood (not recorded which). Receptors originate from a woman aged 50 to 60 with acute COVID-19.

The gene calls are TRBV3-1 (or the pseudogene TRBV3-2) and TRBJ2-7; D not certain. V lost 4 bases, J lost 4 bases, and 14 bases lay in between. In germline, CDR1 is LGHDT, CDR2 YNNKEL (reference sequence). The CDR3 spans 14 residues. The CDR3 DNA sequence: TGTGCCAGCAGCCGAGGCAGATCTCGATACGAGCAGTACTTC. Its protein is CASSRGRSRYEQYF.

For this clone: Other DNA variants within this sample encode the same CDR3. The V gene is TRBV18, the J gene TRBJ1-1; D not certain. Germline-derived CDR1 and CDR2 are KGHSH and LQKENI. CDR3 length equals 13 residues. Trimming stripped 3 bases from V and 3 bases from J, with 8 bases between. CDR3 protein: CASSPLEDTEAFF. CDR3 nucleotide sequence: TGTGCCAGCTCACCTCTTGAGGACACTGAAGCTTTCTTT. The whole variable domain, remainder taken from reference TRBV18 and TRBJ1-1, is NAGVMQNPRHLVRRRGQEARLRCSPMKGHSHVYWYRQLPEEGLKFMVYLQKENIIDESGMPKERFSAEFPKEGPSILRIQQVVRGDSAAYFCASSPLEDTEAFFGQGTRLTVV.

In its sample, this clone was seen a few times. This chain links TRBV19 with TRBJ1-1; 8 bases are a match to TRBD1. The CDR3 is 13 residues long. Unmatched junction bases numbered 4, after V lost 8 bases and J lost 2 bases. Germline-derived CDR1 and CDR2 are LNHDA and SQIVND (reference sequence). The CDR3 region is CASYSGGNTEAFF. The CDR3 DNA reads as TGTGCCAGTTATTCAGGGGGCAACACTGAAGCTTTCTTT.

This chain connects TRBV7-2 to TRBJ2-7; a possible D gene is TRBD1 (6 bases). The length of the CDR3 is 16 residues. V was cut by 5 bases and J by 1 base, with 18 bases left in between. Germline CDR1 is SGHTA and CDR2 is FQGNSA. CDR3 coding DNA: TGTGCCAGCAGCCCCTATGGCCAGGGGCAATCCTACGAGCAGTACTTC. Protein: CASSPYGQGQSYEQYF.

The rearrangement links TRBV7-2 to TRBJ2-7, with 11 bases aligning to TRBD2. Germline V gene data show CDR1 as SGHTA and CDR2 as FQGNSA. V was clipped by 7 bases and J by 2 bases; unmatched bases: 13. The CDR3 contains 17 residues. The CDR3 coding sequence is TGTGCCAGCACCCACCTCAAGACTAGCGGGAATACCTACGAGCAGTACTTC. This encodes CASTHLKTSGNTYEQYF.

This clone was found once. This chain links TRBV28 with TRBJ2-7, with D perhaps TRBD1 (5 bases). CDR1 is MDHEN, CDR2 SYDVKM, per germline. The CDR3 sequence is 13 residues long. Trimming stripped 3 bases from V and 7 bases from J, with 13 bases between. CDR3 residues: CASSLVRVGEQYF. The CDR3, as DNA: TGTGCCAGCAGTTTGGTCAGGGTGGGGGAGCAGTACTTC. Based on the CDR3 plus reference TRBV28 and TRBJ2-7, the full variable domain is DVKVTQSSRYLVKRTGEKVFLECVQDMDHENMFWYRQDPGLGLRLIYFSYDVKMKEKGDIPEGYSVSREKKERFSLILESASTNQTSMYLCASSLVRVGEQYFGPGTRLTVT.

The V and J genes are TRBV6-5 and TRBJ2-7, with a tentative D call TRBD2 (5 bases). CDR1 is MNHEY and CDR2 is SVGAGI in the germline V gene. The length of the CDR3 is 13 residues. Trimming removed 6 bases at V and 2 bases at J, with 11 bases between. CDR3 nucleotide sequence: TGTGCCAGCAGGCGGGCCAGTCCCTACGAGCAGTACTTC. Encoded protein: CASRRASPYEQYF.

As concerns this clone: Other DNA sequences within the sample encode an identical CDR3. The rearrangement links TRBV18 to TRBJ2-2; D not resolved. V lost 4 bases and J 3 bases, leaving 6 bases between the germline ends. The germline CDR1 and CDR2 sequences are KGHSH and LQKENI. The CDR3 contains 13 residues. The CDR3 bases are TGTGCCAGCTCACGCCGGGACACCGGGGAGCTGTTTTTT. It encodes CASSRRDTGELFF.

This clone was recorded only once. The J gene is TRBJ2-7, the V gene TRBV5-1, with a weak D call TRBD2 (5 bases). This CDR3 is 15 amino acids long. The germline V and J ends were trimmed by 1 base and 6 bases, with 17 bases remaining between them. Germline CDR1 SGHRS, CDR2 YFSETQ. CDR3 nucleotide sequence: TGCGCCAGCAGCTTGAGGGTAGCGACCCCCCGCGAGCAGTACTTC. Encoded protein: CASSLRVATPREQYF.

The chain uses TRBV2 and TRBJ2-5; TRBD2 aligns across 9 bases. CDR3 length: 18 residues. The V gene's germline CDR1 is SNHLY and CDR2 FYNNEI. The V and J ends lost 7 bases and 3 bases, in that order; junction bases with no gene match: 18. As DNA, the CDR3 is TGTGCCAGCACCGAAGGGTTGGTGGCGGGAGGGCCGAAAGAGACCCAGTACTTC. Protein: CASTEGLVAGGPKETQYF.

The chain recombines TRBV5-6 with TRBJ2-7, with D unclear. The V end was cut by 4 bases, the J end by 3 bases, with 11 bases between. The CDR3 is 13 residues long. CDR1 and CDR2 from the germline V gene are SGHDT and YYEEEE. The CDR3 loop reads CASSPKNNYEQYF. CDR3 in DNA: TGTGCCAGCAGCCCTAAGAATAACTACGAGCAGTACTTC.

The chain combines TRBV27 with TRBJ1-4, with D perhaps matching TRBD1 (6 bases). With 5 bases removed from V and 3 bases from J, the gap between germline ends came to 10 bases. Looked up from germline, CDR1 is MNHEY and CDR2 is SMNVEV (reference sequence). The length of the CDR3 is 14 residues. The CDR3 DNA is TGTGCCAGCAGTCTCGGACAGCCTAATGAAAAACTGTTTTTT. Translated, it gives CASSLGQPNEKLFF.

In its sample, this clone was seen a few times. The V and J genes are TRBV7-2 and TRBJ1-6; D gene uncertain. The CDR3 has 14 amino acids. Trimming stripped 6 bases from V and 0 bases from J, with 6 bases between. Per germline, CDR1 SGHTA and CDR2 FQGNSA. The chain's CDR3 is CASRQSSYNSPLHF. In DNA form, the CDR3 reads TGTGCCAGCAGACAGAGCTCCTATAATTCACCCCTCCACTTT.

The rearrangement joins TRBV7-9 to TRBJ2-3, with 8 bases matching TRBD1. Germline trimming cut 5 bases from V and 4 bases from J; bases unmatched to any gene: 5. Per germline, CDR1 SEHNR and CDR2 FQNEAQ (reference sequence). This CDR3 comprises 14 residues. The CDR3 reads CASSRTGFADTQYF. The CDR3 coding sequence is TGTGCCAGCAGCCGGACAGGGTTCGCAGATACGCAGTATTTT.

The chain recombines TRBV28 with TRBJ1-1; D call uncertain. Germline CDR1 reads MDHEN; CDR2 reads SYDVKM. This CDR3 is 14 amino acids long. The germline V and J ends were trimmed by 7 bases and 5 bases, with 17 bases remaining between them. The DNA of the CDR3 is TGTGCCAGCATGCCCACGGGATGGAGAACTGAAGCTTTCTTT. Its protein product is CASMPTGWRTEAFF.

The chain carries TRBV7-9 and TRBJ2-7; perhaps TRBD2 as D (6 bases). From germline, CDR1 is SEHNR and CDR2 FQNEAQ (reference sequence). CDR3 length: 14 amino acids. V shed 0 bases and J shed 2 bases, with 8 bases lying between them. Written as DNA, the CDR3 is TGTGCCAGCAGCTTAGCTAGCGGAGCCTACGAGCAGTACTTC. It encodes CASSLASGAYEQYF.

The V and J genes are TRBV30 and TRBJ1-2; D may be TRBD1 (6 bases). The CDR3 spans 13 residues. Germline lookup yields CDR1 GTSNPN and CDR2 SVGIG (reference sequence). The V gene lost 5 bases and the J gene lost 3 bases, with 13 bases spanning the gap. CDR3 nucleotides: TGTGCCTGGCGACAGGTGGGGGACTATGGCTACACCTTC. Its translation: CAWRQVGDYGYTF. The full variable domain, its missing parts supplied by reference TRBV30 and TRBJ1-2, is SQTIHQWPATLVQPVGSPLSLECTVEGTSNPNLYWYRQAAGRGLQLLFYSVGIGQISSEVPQNLSASRPQDRQFILSSKKLLLSDSGFYLCAWRQVGDYGYTFGSGTRLTVV.

V gene TRBV6-5 combines with J gene TRBJ1-5; 9 bases line up with TRBD1. CDR1 is MNHEY, CDR2 SVGAGI, per germline. With 8 bases clipped from V and 4 bases from J, the junction kept 9 bases outside the gene matches. CDR3 length equals 15 residues. CDR3 sequence reads: CASGGTGSGNQPQHF. In DNA form, the CDR3 reads TGTGCCAGCGGAGGGACAGGGAGTGGTAATCAGCCCCAGCATTTT.

The chain has TRBV7-3 and TRBJ2-7; D perhaps matches TRBD1 (5 bases). Trimming left V 5 bases short and J 0 bases short, with 11 bases between. The length of the CDR3 is 14 residues. Looked up from germline, CDR1 is SGHTA and CDR2 is FQGTGA. CDR3 loop: CASSPYDSSYEQYF. In DNA form, the CDR3 reads TGTGCCAGCAGCCCCTACGACAGCTCCTACGAGCAGTACTTC.

Notes on this clone: The sample carries other DNA sequences with the same CDR3. The DNA for the CDR3 is TGTGCCAGCAGCTTATCTAACACCGGGGAGCTGTTTTTT. Encoded protein: CASSLSNTGELFF. This chain connects TRBV7-3 to TRBJ2-2; D unresolved. Trimming removed 2 bases from V and 2 bases from J, with 3 bases in between. This CDR3 comprises 13 residues. Germline loops: CDR1 SGHTA, CDR2 FQGTGA. The entire variable domain, with the rest obtained from reference TRBV7-3 and TRBJ2-2, is as follows: GAGVSQTPSNKVTEKGKYVELRCDPISGHTALYWYRQSLGQGPEFLIYFQGTGAADDSGLPNDRFFAVRPEGSVSTLKIQRTERGDSAVYLCASSLSNTGELFFGEGSRLTVL.

V is TRBV3-1 (or the pseudogene TRBV3-2) and J is TRBJ1-1, with 8 bases identical to TRBD1. The V gene's germline CDR1 is LGHDT and CDR2 YNNKEL (reference sequence). The CDR3 is 13 amino acids. V lost 1 base to trimming and J lost 7 bases; unmatched junction nucleotides: 2. The CDR3 bases are TGTGCCAGCAGCCAAGGGACAGGGATTGAAGCTTTCTTT. Protein sequence: CASSQGTGIEAFF.